A single sample is the source of the 27 T cell receptor beta chains below, sequenced in a study (dated by TCRdb to between 2014 and 2017). To prepare the library, 5' RACE was applied. The sequencer listed for this sample is Illumina MiSeq. In TCRdb, the public reads were trimmed at Q25 with fastp and aligned with MiXCR, with productive beta chains retained. Each entry is one CDR3 protein sequence, shown with its most common DNA and genes. Here the sample has 9,500 to 15,000 distinct CDR3 sequences; just over 50% occur a single time. Around 13% of the sample goes to the ten largest clones. Cells that were CD4+CD25+CD127-/low were isolated as Tregs. The sequenced sample consisted of tumor-infiltrating Tregs sorted from the breast tumor. These receptors came from a female donor with breast cancer.

CDR3 loop: CASSLRTSGRWGSTDTQYF. The CDR3 bases are TGTGCCAGCAGCTTGCGGACTAGCGGGAGATGGGGTAGCACAGATACGCAGTATTTT. The genes are TRBV7-2 and TRBJ2-3; 13 bases align to TRBD2. V lost 3 bases to trimming and J lost 0 bases; unmatched junction nucleotides: 9. The CDR3 covers 19 residues. The V gene's germline CDR1 is SGHTA and CDR2 FQGNSA.

This clonotype was observed a handful of times. The rearrangement joins TRBV6-2 or TRBV6-3 to TRBJ2-7, with a weak D call TRBD2 (6 bases). The CDR3 runs to 11 residues. V gave up 6 bases and J gave up 7 bases, with 10 bases separating them. The germline gives CDR1 MNHEY, CDR2 SVGEGT. CDR3 residues: CASRDYEEQYF. The CDR3 DNA follows: TGTGCCAGCAGGGACTACGAGGAGCAGTACTTC.

This sequence joins TRBV6-4 and TRBJ2-3; the D is unclear. The CDR3 is made up of 13 amino acids. The germline V gene has CDR1 MRHNA and CDR2 SNTAGT. The V and J ends lost 2 bases and 0 bases respectively, with 3 bases between them. Written as DNA, the CDR3 is TGTGCCAGCAGTGACGGGAGCACAGATACGCAGTATTTT. This translates into CASSDGSTDTQYF.

The chain recombines TRBV12-3 or TRBV12-4 with TRBJ2-5; D gene ambiguous. Trimming took 1 base from V and 2 from J, leaving 8 bases between them. CDR3 length equals 14 residues. CDR3 region: CASSLDWGQETQYF. As DNA, the CDR3 is TGTGCCAGCAGTTTAGACTGGGGACAAGAGACCCAGTACTTC.

In its sample, this clonotype was seen a few times. This chain links TRBV5-1 with TRBJ2-1, with D unresolved. This CDR3 spans 14 amino acids. Trimming stripped 4 bases from V and 7 bases from J, with 15 bases between. The germline V gene has CDR1 SGHRS and CDR2 YFSETQ. For the CDR3, the DNA is TGCGCCAGCAGCCTCCCCTCTGCTGCGAATGAGCAGTTCTTC. Translated: CASSLPSAANEQFF.

This clonotype was recorded a few times. V usage is TRBV7-2 and J usage is TRBJ2-1; D possibly uses TRBD1 or TRBD2 (5 bases each). Germline values: CDR1 SGHTA, CDR2 FQGNSA. Trimming shortened V by 7 bases and J by 9 bases, and 16 bases separated the two germline ends. The CDR3 runs to 13 residues. This chain's CDR3 is CASTRDGAGEQFF. The CDR3 DNA is TGTGCCAGCACACGGGACGGGGCCGGTGAGCAGTTCTTC.

The rearrangement links TRBV7-6 to TRBJ2-1; D unclear. The germline gives CDR1 SGHVS, CDR2 FNYEAQ. The CDR3 runs 14 residues. V shed 0 bases and J shed 7 bases, with 10 bases lying between them. Here the CDR3 reads CASSLAPVVNEQFF. The CDR3 DNA reads as TGTGCCAGCAGCTTAGCGCCGGTGGTGAATGAGCAGTTCTTC.

The gene calls are TRBV20-1 and TRBJ2-7; TRBD2 is a possible D gene (6 bases). With 5 bases removed from V and 2 bases from J, the gap between germline ends came to 13 bases. The CDR3 contains 13 residues. Germline-derived CDR1 and CDR2 are DFQATT and SNEGSKA (reference sequence). The CDR3 spells CSASSGGPYEQYF. CDR3 DNA: TGCAGTGCTTCCTCCGGGGGACCCTACGAGCAGTACTTC.

The chain joins TRBV30 to TRBJ2-1, with D perhaps matching TRBD2 (6 bases). This CDR3 contains 15 residues. V was trimmed by 8 bases and J by 0 bases, leaving 17 bases between them. Germline-derived CDR1 and CDR2 are GTSNPN and SVGIG (reference sequence). CDR3 in DNA: TGTGCCACCTCAACGGGGGTTAGCTCCTACAATGAGCAGTTCTTC. This codes for CATSTGVSSYNEQFF.

V is TRBV10-3 and J is TRBJ2-7, with 7 bases identical to TRBD1. Germline values: CDR1 ENHRY, CDR2 SYGVKD. This CDR3 spans 15 amino acids. V lost 2 bases and J lost 2; bases outside the gene matches: 6. The CDR3 loop reads CAISEGDRGAYEQYV. The CDR3 nucleotides are TGTGCCATCAGTGAGGGGGACAGAGGGGCCTACGAGCAGTACGTC.

J is TRBJ2-1 and V is TRBV10-3, with 7 positions matching TRBD2. Trimming removed 9 bases from V and 8 bases from J; junction bases left unmatched: 10. CDR3 size: 13 residues. The germline V gene has CDR1 ENHRY and CDR2 SYGVKD. CDR3 bases: TGTGCCATTCTCGGACTAGGGCTCGATGAGCAGTTCTTC. Translation gives CAILGLGLDEQFF.

The J gene is TRBJ1-2, the V gene TRBV28; D not certain. Trimming removed 8 bases at V and 7 bases at J, with 11 bases between. Germline CDR1 reads MDHEN; CDR2 reads SYDVKM. This CDR3 is built from 11 residues. The CDR3 reads CASSDKGGYTF. Written as DNA, the CDR3 is TGTGCCAGCTCCGATAAGGGTGGCTACACCTTC.

About this clonotype itself: This CDR3 fails to terminate in the conserved phenylalanine or tryptophan, so it likely reflects a read error. The rearrangement links TRBV7-8 to TRBJ2-5, with TRBD2 identical over 13 bases. In germline, CDR1 is SGHVS, CDR2 FQNEAQ. The CDR3 is 16 amino acids. The V and J ends lost 5 bases and 1 base, in that order; junction bases with no gene match: 4. The CDR3 nucleotides are TGTGCCAGCAGCGACAGACTAGCGGGAGGCCAAGAGACCCAGTACATC. Its protein product is CASSDRLAGGQETQYI.

This clonotype was detected only a few times. The chain carries TRBV12-3 or TRBV12-4 and TRBJ2-7; the match to TRBD1 covers 8 bases. V shed 6 bases and J 4 bases; nucleotides not matched to a gene: 11. The CDR3 runs to 15 residues. The CDR3 reads CASSRSGTGFYEQYV. CDR3 nucleotides: TGTGCCAGCAGCCGTTCCGGGACAGGTTTTTACGAGCAGTACGTC.

This clonotype was recorded a few times. The J gene is TRBJ2-2, the V gene TRBV7-6, with no clear D. Germline V gene sequence: CDR1 SGHVS, CDR2 FNYEAQ. Deletions cut 5 bases from V and 1 base from J, with 5 bases between. The CDR3 contains 13 residues. The CDR3 region is CASSPGNTGELFF. CDR3 nucleotides: TGTGCCAGCAGCCCCGGGAACACCGGGGAGCTGTTTTTT. Combining the CDR3 with reference TRBV7-6 and TRBJ2-2 gives the whole variable domain GAGVSQSPRYKVTKRGQDVALRCDPISGHVSLYWYRQALGQGPEFLTYFNYEAQQDKSGLPNDRFSAERPEGSISTLTIQRTEQRDSAMYRCASSPGNTGELFFGEGSRLTVL.

This clonotype was seen only once. The rearrangement joins TRBV4-3 to TRBJ1-1; perhaps TRBD1 as D (6 bases). This CDR3 region has 16 residues. CDR1 LGHNA and CDR2 YSLEER come from the germline V gene. V gave up 1 base and J gave up 1 base, with 13 bases separating them. As DNA, the CDR3 is TGCGCCAGCAGCCAAGGTTCAACAGGGAAGAACACTGAAGCTTTCTTT. Translated, it gives CASSQGSTGKNTEAFF.

This chain uses TRBV6-1 with TRBJ2-7; D is unclear. The V gene lost 5 bases and the J gene lost 7 bases, with 15 bases spanning the gap. This CDR3 is built from 13 residues. Germline CDR1 is MNHNS and CDR2 is SASEGT. The CDR3 here is CASSTMVLYEQYF. The CDR3 bases are TGTGCCAGCAGTACCATGGTTCTATATGAGCAGTACTTC.

This clonotype was counted only a few times. The chain is built from TRBV7-6 and TRBJ2-1; D assignment may be TRBD1 or TRBD2 (5 bases each). Trimming shortened V by 2 bases and J by 9 bases, and 14 bases separated the two germline ends. The CDR3 extends over 14 amino acids. Looked up from germline, CDR1 is SGHVS and CDR2 is FNYEAQ. Here the CDR3 reads CASSLSGRAGEQFF. CDR3 coding DNA: TGTGCCAGCAGCTTATCCGGCAGGGCGGGTGAGCAGTTCTTC. Supplemented by reference TRBV7-6 and TRBJ2-1, the full variable domain reads GAGVSQSPRYKVTKRGQDVALRCDPISGHVSLYWYRQALGQGPEFLTYFNYEAQQDKSGLPNDRFSAERPEGSISTLTIQRTEQRDSAMYRCASSLSGRAGEQFFGPGTRLTVL.

The chain has TRBV5-6 and TRBJ1-5; possible D gene TRBD1, 5 bases. V was cut by 3 bases and J by 5 bases, with 12 bases left in between. CDR3 length equals 14 residues. CDR1 SGHDT and CDR2 YYEEEE come from the germline V gene. The CDR3 nucleotides are TGTGCCAGCAGCTGGGGGGGGTTCGATCAGCCCCAGCATTTT. Its protein is CASSWGGFDQPQHF.

This clonotype showed up just once. The V call is TRBV5-1, the J call TRBJ2-1, with D possibly being TRBD2 (6 bases). The CDR3 is made up of 13 amino acids. Germline V gene data show CDR1 as SGHRS and CDR2 as YFSETQ. Trimming removed 4 bases from V and 10 bases from J, with 15 bases in between. DNA of the CDR3: TGCGCCAGCAGCATAATGGTAGGAGGGGAGCAGTTCTTC. It translates to CASSIMVGGEQFF.

The chain carries TRBV20-1 and TRBJ2-1, with D possibly matching TRBD1 (6 bases). This CDR3 is built from 13 residues. V gave up 5 bases and J gave up 8 bases, with 16 bases separating them. Germline V CDR1 and CDR2: DFQATT, SNEGSKA (reference sequence). The CDR3 DNA sequence: TGCAGTGCTGAGGAATCAGGGGAAGATGAGCAGTTCTTC. Translated, it gives CSAEESGEDEQFF.

The chain is built from TRBV20-1 and TRBJ2-5; TRBD1 might be the D (5 bases). The germline CDR1 and CDR2 sequences are DFQATT and SNEGSKA (reference sequence). This CDR3 comprises 12 residues. The germline V and J ends were trimmed by 3 bases and 4 bases, with 9 bases remaining between them. The CDR3: CSARTVGETQYF. CDR3 nucleotides: TGCAGTGCTAGGACAGTGGGAGAGACCCAGTACTTC.

V usage is TRBV4-2 and J usage is TRBJ2-6; TRBD2 matches 7 bases. From germline, CDR1 is LGHNA and CDR2 YNFKEQ. This CDR3 is built from 17 residues. V trimming: 0 bases; J trimming: 0 bases; junction bases outside the gene matches: 2. The CDR3 is CASSQEGDYSGANVLTF. CDR3 sequence (DNA): TGTGCCAGCAGCCAAGAAGGGGACTACTCTGGGGCCAACGTCCTGACTTTC.

This clonotype was found once. The chain has TRBV6-2 or TRBV6-3 and TRBJ2-6; no reliable D call. CDR3 length: 14 residues. The germline CDR1 and CDR2 sequences are MNHEY and SVGEGT. With 5 bases removed from V and 0 bases from J, the gap between germline ends came to 5 bases. CDR3 sequence reads: CASSRSSGANVLTF. CDR3 coding DNA: TGTGCCAGCAGTCGAAGCTCTGGGGCCAACGTCCTGACTTTC.

The chain couples TRBV12-3 or TRBV12-4 to TRBJ2-5; a possible D gene is TRBD2 (6 bases). V lost 3 bases, J lost 4 bases, and 12 bases lay in between. The CDR3 extends over 14 amino acids. The CDR3 loop reads CASSFGGIIETQYF. The CDR3 DNA reads as TGTGCCAGCAGTTTTGGGGGGATCATAGAGACCCAGTACTTC.

In nucleotides, the CDR3 is TGTGCCAGCAGCGATTGGGGGGGACGCCAGTACTTC. Protein: CASSDWGGRQYF. The chain employs TRBV7-9 and TRBJ2-5; 7 bases match TRBD2. Germline lookup yields CDR1 SEHNR and CDR2 FQNEAQ (reference sequence). V shed 5 bases, J shed 10 bases, and the junction held 7 bases outside the gene matches. This CDR3 region has 12 residues.

The chain carries TRBV5-1 and TRBJ2-1; the match to TRBD2 covers 8 bases. The CDR3 spans 15 residues. V was pared by 5 bases and J by 5 bases, with 9 bases of the junction left unmatched. Germline assignment: CDR1 SGHRS and CDR2 YFSETQ. The DNA for the CDR3 is TGCGCCAGCAGAGGACGGGAGGGCCCTAACAATGAGCAGTTCTTC. It is translated as CASRGREGPNNEQFF.